One and the same sample provided the 19 T cell receptor beta chains below, sequenced in a study of cytomegalovirus exposure and HLA in healthy donors. The PCR was carried out with 60 Vbeta primers and 13 Jbeta primers. The table came from immunoSEQ multiplex PCR; TCRdb's copy has only in-frame clones and leaves some out. This sample has over 120,000 clones, with around two thirds found just once. The sample comprised PBMCs. The origin of the receptors is a woman in her fifties or sixties in good health and CMV-seropositive.

The chain links TRBV27 to TRBJ2-5; TRBD2 matches 11 bases. This CDR3 contains 15 residues. V trimming: 1 base; J trimming: 2 bases; junction bases outside the gene matches: 0. Germline CDR1 reads MNHEY; CDR2 reads SMNVEV (reference sequence). CDR3 sequence: CASSLLAGGQETQYF. CDR3 coding DNA: TGTGCCAGCAGTTTATTAGCGGGAGGGCAAGAGACCCAGTACTTC.

Comment on this clone: Other DNA sequences in the same sample also yield this CDR3. The chain is built from TRBV10-1 and TRBJ2-7; maybe TRBD1 (6 bases). Germline V CDR1 and CDR2: WNHNN, SYGVQD (reference sequence). The CDR3 covers 13 residues. The germline V and J ends were trimmed by 3 bases and 4 bases, with 10 bases remaining between them. CDR3 amino acids: CASSENRAYEQYF. The CDR3 DNA is TGCGCCAGCAGTGAAAACAGGGCGTACGAGCAGTACTTC.

This clone was picked up a small number of times. The chain joins TRBV6-5 to TRBJ2-5, with D possibly being TRBD2 (5 bases). Germline CDR1 and CDR2: MNHEY and SVGAGI. V lost 2 bases, J lost 5 bases, and 12 bases lay in between. This CDR3 is 14 amino acids long. For the CDR3, the DNA is TGTGCCAGCAGTTACGTGGGGAGTTGGGAGACCCAGTACTTC. Encoded protein: CASSYVGSWETQYF.

This chain joins TRBV28 and TRBJ1-2, with 8 positions matching TRBD1. The CDR3 consists of 16 residues. The ends lost 3 bases at V and 5 bases at J; junction bases unmatched: 11. From germline, CDR1 is MDHEN and CDR2 SYDVKM. CDR3 in amino acids: CASSFSTLTGEYGYTF. The CDR3, as DNA: TGTGCCAGCAGTTTCTCAACCCTGACAGGGGAATATGGCTACACCTTC.

The V and J genes are TRBV6-6 and TRBJ2-7; 7 bases match TRBD1. The CDR3 runs 13 residues. Germline V CDR1 and CDR2: MNHNY, SVGAGI (reference sequence). V lost 5 bases, J lost 2 bases, and 3 bases stayed unmatched. The CDR3 bases are TGTGCCAGCAGTGGACAGGCCACCTACGAGCAGTACTTC. This sequence encodes CASSGQATYEQYF.

The chain employs TRBV2 and TRBJ2-3; 7 positions agree with TRBD2. This CDR3 contains 17 residues. The junction had 8 bases not matched to a gene; V was cut back by 2 bases and J by 0 bases. Germline lookup yields CDR1 SNHLY and CDR2 FYNNEI. CDR3 protein: CASSEWETSRSTDTQYF. Written as DNA, the CDR3 is TGTGCCAGCAGTGAATGGGAGACTAGCAGAAGCACAGATACGCAGTATTTT.

The chain has TRBV9 and TRBJ2-1; D gene uncertain. Trimming left V 0 bases short and J 6 bases short, with 13 bases between. The CDR3 extends over 15 amino acids. Germline V lookup: CDR1 SGDLS, CDR2 YYNGEE. CDR3 sequence: CASSVGVQIVNEQFF. The DNA for the CDR3 is TGTGCCAGCAGCGTAGGGGTACAGATAGTCAATGAGCAGTTCTTC.

The chain has TRBV28 and TRBJ2-2; no reliable D call. V gave up 10 bases and J gave up 5 bases, with 17 bases separating them. The CDR3 extends over 14 amino acids. Germline V gives CDR1 MDHEN, CDR2 SYDVKM. The chain's CDR3 is CATLAGLVTGELFF. The CDR3 nucleotides are TGTGCCACCCTGGCCGGGTTGGTAACCGGGGAGCTGTTTTTT.

The table lists this clone with a few counts. The same CDR3 can be traced to other DNA sequences in this sample. Here the CDR3 DNA reads TGCGCCAGCAGCTTTGGACAGTCGAACACTGAAGCTTTCTTT. It codes for CASSFGQSNTEAFF. This chain uses TRBV5-1 with TRBJ1-1, with D possibly matching TRBD1 (6 bases). The germline V and J ends were trimmed by 2 bases and 1 base, with 9 bases remaining between them. The CDR3 runs to 14 residues. The germline gives CDR1 SGHRS, CDR2 YFSETQ.

The chain employs TRBV18 and TRBJ2-2, with 7 bases lining up with TRBD2. Germline-derived CDR1 and CDR2 are KGHSH and LQKENI. This CDR3 has 16 amino acids. Trimming at V came to 2 bases and at J to 2 bases, leaving 5 bases not matched to a gene. The CDR3 region is CASSPASGANTGELFF. DNA for the CDR3: TGTGCCAGCTCACCAGCCAGCGGGGCCAACACCGGGGAGCTGTTTTTT.

V and J are TRBV13 and TRBJ2-2; 10 bases are shared with TRBD2. The CDR3 extends over 15 amino acids. Germline V gene lookup returns CDR1 PRHDT and CDR2 FYEKMQ (reference sequence). V lost 4 bases to trimming and J lost 5 bases; unmatched junction nucleotides: 4. CDR3 loop: CASSSSGRETGELFF. Written as DNA, the CDR3 is TGTGCCAGCAGCTCTAGCGGGAGAGAAACCGGGGAGCTGTTTTTT.

With regard to this clone: The same CDR3 also results from other DNA sequences found in this sample. The chain uses TRBV5-1 and TRBJ2-5; D gene ambiguous. Germline assignment: CDR1 SGHRS and CDR2 YFSETQ. The CDR3 totals 11 residues. Deletions cut 2 bases from V and 3 bases from J, with 2 bases between. DNA of the CDR3: TGCGCCAGCAGCTTCAAAGAGACCCAGTACTTC. It codes for CASSFKETQYF.

The chain couples TRBV5-1 to TRBJ2-5, with 9 positions matching TRBD1. This CDR3 contains 16 residues. CDR1 and CDR2 from the germline V gene are SGHRS and YFSETQ. Germline trimming cut 3 bases from V and 4 bases from J; bases unmatched to any gene: 10. The CDR3 region has the DNA TGCGCCAGCAGCTCGCGTCCCGGGACAGGGTCAGAGACCCAGTACTTC. It encodes CASSSRPGTGSETQYF.

This rearrangement joins TRBV19 to TRBJ2-7; a possible D gene is TRBD1 (7 bases). V gave up 6 bases and J gave up 5 bases, with 20 bases separating them. Per germline, CDR1 LNHDA and CDR2 SQIVND (reference sequence). This CDR3 region has 15 residues. The CDR3 spells CASSLSGGTFNEQYF. The CDR3 DNA reads as TGTGCCAGTAGCCTCTCAGGGGGGACTTTCAACGAGCAGTACTTC.

This clone was observed a handful of times. This chain connects TRBV18 to TRBJ1-1; D gene uncertain. The CDR3 consists of 13 residues. Germline CDR1 KGHSH, CDR2 LQKENI. V lost 2 bases and J 0 bases, leaving 4 bases between the germline ends. DNA for the CDR3: TGTGCCAGCTCACCAAACATGAACACTGAAGCTTTCTTT. Its translation: CASSPNMNTEAFF.

The chain links TRBV6-5 to TRBJ2-3, with TRBD2 matching over 10 bases. With V trimmed by 7 bases and J by 6 bases, 7 bases remained unmatched. In germline, CDR1 is MNHEY, CDR2 SVGAGI. This CDR3 is 14 amino acids long. CDR3 sequence (DNA): TGTGCCAGCACTCCTAGCGGGAGCAAGGATACGCAGTATTTT. It is translated as CASTPSGSKDTQYF.

This clone was counted only a few times. The chain uses TRBV5-6 and TRBJ1-5; D might be TRBD1 (6 bases). The germline gives CDR1 SGHDT, CDR2 YYEEEE. This CDR3 comprises 17 residues. Deletions cut 3 bases from V and 2 bases from J, with 18 bases between. CDR3 nucleotide sequence: TGTGCCAGCAGCTCGGGTGGAGGGGGGGGAGGCAATCAGCCCCAGCATTTT. Translating gives CASSSGGGGGGNQPQHF.

This rearrangement joins TRBV28 to TRBJ2-2; D is uncertain. Germline-derived CDR1 and CDR2 are MDHEN and SYDVKM. The CDR3 spans 14 residues. With 5 bases removed from V and 6 bases from J, the gap between germline ends came to 13 bases. CDR3 nucleotide sequence: TGTGCCAGCAGTACTCCTATGATGGCCGGGGAGCTGTTTTTT. Translating gives CASSTPMMAGELFF.

The chain employs TRBV6-5 and TRBJ2-1; the match to TRBD2 covers 8 bases. The V gene end was trimmed by 7 bases and the J gene end by 10 bases; junction bases not matched to a gene: 12. There are 14 residues in the CDR3. The germline gives CDR1 MNHEY, CDR2 SVGAGI. CDR3 region: CASKAGTSLTEQFF. DNA of the CDR3: TGTGCCAGCAAAGCCGGGACTAGTCTTACAGAGCAGTTCTTC.